This T cell receptor beta chain came from a study of identical twins. Study-wide results and caveats: The more abundant beta clonotypes in cord blood had fewer insertions, and memory repertoires did not show this.

A remark on this clonotype: Its antigen is as yet unknown.

Looked up from germline, CDR1 is SGHRS and CDR2 is YFSETQ. After removal of 2 bases from V and 7 bases from J, the junction contained 2 bases not matched to a gene. CDR3 size: 14 residues. A single record per CDR3 protein comes from TCRdb applying MiXCR to the 5' RACE reads. The sample includes approximately 630,000 distinct CDR3 sequences, just over 7% of them seen just once. The same specimen was also included in a second study, on yellow fever vaccine responses in identical twins.

The clonotype originates from a woman younger than 30 in good health. The chain employs TRBV5-1 and TRBJ2-2; 10 nucleotides line up with TRBD2. Sequencing input: PBMCs. The CDR3 reads CASSFRTSGGELFF. The CDR3 bases are TGCGCCAGCAGCTTTCGGACTAGCGGCGGGGAGCTGTTTTTT.